This TCR beta chain derives from a study of shared clonotypes between healthy human individuals. The table came from immunoSEQ multiplex PCR; TCRdb's copy has only in-frame clones and leaves some out. The table lists roughly 2.5 million clones, roughly 92% of them singletons. V was trimmed by 6 bases and J by 0 bases, leaving 13 bases between them. Germline CDR1 and CDR2: SGHAT and FQNNGV. This CDR3 spans 15 amino acids. The specimen was naive CD4+ T cells sorted from blood. Subset meaning: CD45RA+ positively selected. The sequence derives from a man between 18 and 29 years old in good health. The rearrangement uses TRBV11-2 and TRBJ2-3; a weak D match, TRBD1 (5 bases). The CDR3 loop reads CASSMMGRSTDTQYF. The DNA for the CDR3 is TGTGCCAGCAGTATGATGGGGCGAAGCACAGATACGCAGTATTTT.